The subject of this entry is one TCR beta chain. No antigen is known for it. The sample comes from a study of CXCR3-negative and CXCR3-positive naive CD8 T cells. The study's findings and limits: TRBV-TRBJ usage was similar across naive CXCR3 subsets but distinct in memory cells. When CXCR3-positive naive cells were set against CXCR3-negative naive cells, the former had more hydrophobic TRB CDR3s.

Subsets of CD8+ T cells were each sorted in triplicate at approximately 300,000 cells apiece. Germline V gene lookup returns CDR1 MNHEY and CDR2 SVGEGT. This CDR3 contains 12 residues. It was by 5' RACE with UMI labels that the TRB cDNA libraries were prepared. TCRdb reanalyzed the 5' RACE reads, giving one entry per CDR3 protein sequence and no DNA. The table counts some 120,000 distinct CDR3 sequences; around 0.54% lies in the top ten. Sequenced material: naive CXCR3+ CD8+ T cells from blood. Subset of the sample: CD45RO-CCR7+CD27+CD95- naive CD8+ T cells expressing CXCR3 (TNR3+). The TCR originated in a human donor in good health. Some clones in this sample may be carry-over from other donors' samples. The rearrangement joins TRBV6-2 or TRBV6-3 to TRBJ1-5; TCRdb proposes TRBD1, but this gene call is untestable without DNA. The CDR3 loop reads CASHAGHQPQHF.